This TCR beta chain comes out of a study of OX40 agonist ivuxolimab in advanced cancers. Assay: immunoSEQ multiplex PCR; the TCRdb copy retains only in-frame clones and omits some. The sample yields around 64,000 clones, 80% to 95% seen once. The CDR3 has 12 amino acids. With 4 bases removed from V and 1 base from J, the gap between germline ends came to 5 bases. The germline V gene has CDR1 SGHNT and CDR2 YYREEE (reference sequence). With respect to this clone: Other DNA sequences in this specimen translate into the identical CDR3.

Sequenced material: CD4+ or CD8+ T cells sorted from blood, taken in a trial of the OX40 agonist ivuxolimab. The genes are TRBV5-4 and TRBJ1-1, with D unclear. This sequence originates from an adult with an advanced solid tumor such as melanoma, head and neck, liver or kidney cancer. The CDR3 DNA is TGTGCCAGCAGCCCAGGGAACACTGAAGCTTTCTTT. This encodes CASSPGNTEAFF.